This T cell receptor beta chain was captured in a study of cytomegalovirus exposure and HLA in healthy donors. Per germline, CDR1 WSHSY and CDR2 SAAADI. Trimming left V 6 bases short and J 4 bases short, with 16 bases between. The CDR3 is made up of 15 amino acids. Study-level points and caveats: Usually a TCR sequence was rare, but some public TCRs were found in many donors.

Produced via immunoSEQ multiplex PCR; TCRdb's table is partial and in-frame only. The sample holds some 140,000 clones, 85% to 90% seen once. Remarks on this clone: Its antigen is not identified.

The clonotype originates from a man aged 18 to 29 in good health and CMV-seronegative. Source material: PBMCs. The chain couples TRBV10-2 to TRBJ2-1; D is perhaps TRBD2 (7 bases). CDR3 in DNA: TGCGCCAGCAGGCGAGCAGGGAGGGGGTACAATGAGCAGTTCTTC. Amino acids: CASRRAGRGYNEQFF.